The rows below give T cell receptor beta chains drawn from one sample of a study of blood T cells in healthy people across ages. TCRdb analysed the 5' RACE reads with MiXCR anew, one entry per CDR3 protein. The sample carries hundreds of thousands of distinct CDR3 sequences, 25% recorded once. The data were also submitted as part of a second study, on T cells of mothers and their children.

What was sequenced was blood. All receptors come from a boy younger than 18 in good health. Both conserved end residues are part of each CDR3. D genes are given only for firm matches. Clone size is given for some rows only: seen once, a few or many times, or a class if the clone is expanded.

V	size	J	D	DNA	CDR3
TRBV6-2/TRBV6-3	NA	TRBJ1-5	NA	TGTGCCAGCAGTCCTCGGGGAGAACCTAGCAATCAGCCCCAGCATTTT	CASSPRGEPSNQPQHF
TRBV7-3	few	TRBJ2-5	NA	TGTGCCAGCAGCTTAAGTCCCCTGGAGACCCAGTACTTC	CASSLSPLETQYF
TRBV21-1	NA	TRBJ1-4	NA	TGTGCCAGCCCCTTCGGGCAGCAAAGCCCTGTAGAAGGTCTAGTTCTATCTAATGAAAAACTGTTTTTT	CASPFGQQSPVEGLVLSNEKLFF
TRBV27	NA	TRBJ2-3	NA	TGTGCCAGCAGTTTGCACAACCTCGGGCCTGGTACGCAGTATTTT	CASSLHNLGPGTQYF
TRBV5-1	NA	TRBJ2-1	NA	TGCGCCAGCAGCTTGGGGGCTAGCGCTGGGGAGCAGTTCTTC	CASSLGASAGEQFF
TRBV10-3	NA	TRBJ2-2	TRBD1	TGTGCCATCCAAGACAGGGCGGCCACCGGGGAGCTGTTTTTT	CAIQDRAATGELFF
TRBV9	few	TRBJ2-3	TRBD2	TGTGCCAGCACCCGTTCGGCGGGAGGTAGTGCGGATACGCAGTATTTT	CASTRSAGGSADTQYF
TRBV3-1	NA	TRBJ1-4	NA	TGTGCCAGCAGCCAGTTCGTGACTAATGAAAAACTGTTTTTT	CASSQFVTNEKLFF
TRBV29-1	NA	TRBJ2-5	NA	TGCAGCGTTGACGGAGTATGGACGCAAGAGACCCAGCACTTC	CSVDGVWTQETQHF
TRBV29-1	NA	TRBJ2-2	NA	TGCAGCGTCCCAAAGGAGGGACGAAGGGACACCGGGGAGCTGTTTTTT	CSVPKEGRRDTGELFF
TRBV5-1	few	TRBJ2-5	NA	TGCGCCAGCAGCTCACAGGGTTCTGGAGAGACCCAGTACTTC	CASSSQGSGETQYF
TRBV19	many	TRBJ2-1	TRBD2	TGTGCCAGCAGCATTAGCGGGAGCTCCTACAATGAGCAGTTCTTC	CASSISGSSYNEQFF
TRBV4-3	NA	TRBJ2-7	NA	TGCGCCAGCAGCCAAGGGCCCGGCGGGGACGAGCAGTACTTC	CASSQGPGGDEQYF
TRBV3-1	few	TRBJ2-5	TRBD2	TGTGCCAGCAGCCACGGGGGGGCGGAGACCCAGTACTTC	CASSHGGAETQYF
TRBV6-6	few	TRBJ1-2	NA	TGTGCCAGCAACCAAGGACAGAACTATGGCTACACCTTC	CASNQGQNYGYTF
TRBV6-1	NA	TRBJ2-7	TRBD2	TGTGCCAGCGGTCCGGGACTAGCGGGGTTACAGATGTACGAGCAGTACTTC	CASGPGLAGLQMYEQYF
TRBV20-1	NA	TRBJ2-1	TRBD1	TGCAGTGCCACGACAGGGGTAAATGAGCAGTTCTTC	CSATTGVNEQFF
TRBV29-1	NA	TRBJ2-7	TRBD2	TGCAGCGTCTCAGCGGGAAGTGGCGACGAGCAGTACTTC	CSVSAGSGDEQYF
TRBV29-1	NA	TRBJ2-5	TRBD1	TGCAGCGGCCCACTTATCATCCGGACAGGGAAGAGCGAGACCCAGTACTTC	CSGPLIIRTGKSETQYF
TRBV24-1	few	TRBJ2-1	NA	TGTGCCACCAGTGATGGTCTATCCAATGAGCAGTTCTTC	CATSDGLSNEQFF
TRBV4-1	few	TRBJ2-5	TRBD2	TGCGCCAGCAGCCGTTTACTAGCGGGAGATGATTTCTGGGAGACCCAGTACTTC	CASSRLLAGDDFWETQYF
TRBV3-1	few	TRBJ2-7	NA	TGTGCCAGCAGCCAACTCTTACGGGGGGCTCCCTACGAGCAGTACTTC	CASSQLLRGAPYEQYF
TRBV6-6	NA	TRBJ2-5	TRBD1	TGTGCCAGCAGTCCCTGGGACAGGGGTCGGGAGACCCAGTACTTC	CASSPWDRGRETQYF
TRBV5-6	few	TRBJ2-5	NA	TGTGCCAGCAGCTTGGTACAGGGCGAAGAGCGGTACTTC	CASSLVQGEERYF
TRBV10-3	few	TRBJ2-7	NA	TGTGCCATCAGTGCGGACCCGACCTACGAGCAGTACTTC	CAISADPTYEQYF
TRBV3-1	NA	TRBJ1-5	NA	TGTGCCAGCAGCCAAGGGGCAGGGGGCAATCAGCCCCAGCATTTT	CASSQGAGGNQPQHF
TRBV12-3/TRBV12-4	NA	TRBJ2-1	NA	TGTGCCAGCAGTTTGAAGCCCTCGAAGCAGTTCTTC	CASSLKPSKQFF
TRBV20-1	NA	TRBJ2-7	NA	TGCAGTGCTAGAGACCCAACTGACTACGAGCAGTACTTC	CSARDPTDYEQYF
TRBV4-1	NA	TRBJ1-1	TRBD1	TGCGCCAGCAGCCAAGTCGCAGGGGGCAGAGGGTCAGCCGCTGAAGCTTTCTTT	CASSQVAGGRGSAAEAFF
TRBV5-1	NA	TRBJ2-7	NA	TGCGCCAGCAGTCTTGGACCGAATCCCTCCTACGAGCAGTACTTC	CASSLGPNPSYEQYF
TRBV7-3	few	TRBJ2-3	TRBD2	TGTGCCAGCAGTACTAGCGGCTCAGATACGCAGTATTTT	CASSTSGSDTQYF
TRBV19	NA	TRBJ2-1	NA	TGTGCCAGTAGTACGTATGCCGCGGGGGCATCCTACAATGAGCAGTTCTTC	CASSTYAAGASYNEQFF
TRBV2	once	TRBJ2-3	NA	TGTGCCAGCATTCCCTTTTGGACGGGGGGCGCAGATACGCAGTATTTT	CASIPFWTGGADTQYF
TRBV29-1	NA	TRBJ2-3	NA	TGCAGCGTTGTAGGCTTGCGGGGAGCCGCAGATACGCAGTATTTT	CSVVGLRGAADTQYF
TRBV5-1	few	TRBJ2-1	NA	TGCGCCAGCAGCTTGCAGGGTGAGAATGAGCAGTTCTTC	CASSLQGENEQFF
TRBV9	few	TRBJ2-3	NA	TGTGCCAGCAGTCCCAACGCCCGGACTAATACGCAGTATTTT	CASSPNARTNTQYF
TRBV14	NA	TRBJ2-1	NA	TGTGCCAGCAGCCAAGACTTGGGACTTTACAATGAGCAGTTCTTC	CASSQDLGLYNEQFF
TRBV9	few	TRBJ2-5	NA	TGTGCCAGCAAACCCTCCCGTCCCCTCTCGTGGCGGAGACCACAAGAGACCCAGTACTTC	CASKPSRPLSWRRPQETQYF
TRBV15	NA	TRBJ2-3	NA	TGTGCCACCGGCAGGGAACGGGGAGATACGCAGTATTTT	CATGRERGDTQYF
TRBV3-1	few	TRBJ2-7	NA	TGTGCCAGCAGCCAAGAGTCCGTTTACGAGCAGTACTTC	CASSQESVYEQYF
TRBV4-1	many	TRBJ2-7	NA	TGCGCCAGCAGCCAAGCCCAAACCCAGGAGCAGTACTTC	CASSQAQTQEQYF
TRBV5-5	NA	TRBJ2-7	NA	TGTGCCAGCAGCTTGGCTATATCCGCGTACGAGCAGTACTTC	CASSLAISAYEQYF
TRBV14	NA	TRBJ2-1	NA	TGTGCCAGCAGCCATACTAGGAATGAGCAGTTCTTC	CASSHTRNEQFF
TRBV28	NA	TRBJ1-6	NA	TGTGCCAGCAGTTATAAGGATAATTCACCCCTCCACTTT	CASSYKDNSPLHF
TRBV7-3	NA	TRBJ2-5	TRBD2	TGTGCCAGCAGCGCCGGACTAGCGCAGGGGCAAGAGACCCAGTACTTC	CASSAGLAQGQETQYF
TRBV20-1	NA	TRBJ2-2	TRBD2	TGCAGTGCCACCACGACTAGCGAAGACACCGGGGAGCTGTTTTTT	CSATTTSEDTGELFF
TRBV7-9	NA	TRBJ1-2	TRBD1	TGTGCCAGCAGCTTAGCCCGGACAGGTAGCTATGGCTACACCTTC	CASSLARTGSYGYTF
TRBV25-1	few	TRBJ1-2	TRBD1	TGTGCCAGCAGTGAATCACGGCAGGGGGCCTATGGCTACACCTTC	CASSESRQGAYGYTF
TRBV28	few	TRBJ2-3	NA	TGTGCCAGCAGCAGGGGGGGGTCACATACGCAGTATTTT	CASSRGGSHTQYF
TRBV6-2/TRBV6-3	few	TRBJ1-4	NA	TGTGCCAGCAGTTACTCGATTGGAGGACCTAATGAAAAACTGTTTTTT	CASSYSIGGPNEKLFF
TRBV10-3	NA	TRBJ2-5	TRBD1	TGTGCCATCAGTGATTTAGACAGGGAAAGAGAGACCCAGTACTTC	CAISDLDRERETQYF
TRBV25-1	few	TRBJ1-1	TRBD1	TGTGCCAGCAGAAAGGAGGGGGCGGCCACTGAAGCTTTCTTT	CASRKEGAATEAFF
TRBV18	NA	TRBJ1-2	TRBD1	TGTGCCAGCTCACCACGTGCGACAGGGGACAATGGCTACACCTTC	CASSPRATGDNGYTF
TRBV3-1	few	TRBJ2-1	TRBD2	TGTGCCAGCAGCTCGACTAGCGACAGTGAGCAGTTCTTC	CASSSTSDSEQFF
TRBV11-2	NA	TRBJ1-1	NA	TGTGCCAGCAGCAATATTGGAGAAGCTTTCTTT	CASSNIGEAFF
TRBV20-1	NA	TRBJ2-7	TRBD2	TGCAGTGCTAGAGCTCGCTCGCGGGGGGAAACCTACGAGCAGTACTTC	CSARARSRGETYEQYF
TRBV11-3	NA	TRBJ2-1	TRBD2	TGTGCCAGCAGCTTAGAGAGCGGGAGGATAACTGAGCAGTTCTTC	CASSLESGRITEQFF
TRBV12-3/TRBV12-4	few	TRBJ1-2	NA	TGTGCCAGCCGTCTTGGGCAGGTCGCTAACTATGGCTACACCTTC	CASRLGQVANYGYTF
TRBV7-3	NA	TRBJ1-1	NA	TGTGCCAGCAGCTTAGTTCGGGGAAAGAACACTGAAGCTTTCTTT	CASSLVRGKNTEAFF
TRBV12-3/TRBV12-4	few	TRBJ2-5	TRBD1	TGTGCCAGCAGTCCCCGGTGGGGGACAGGGGAGACCCAGTACTTC	CASSPRWGTGETQYF